The rows below give T cell receptor beta chains drawn from one sample of a study of T cell responses to AZD1222 COVID-19 vaccine. Only in-frame clones appear in the TCRdb table, and some are missing; sequencing was by immunoSEQ multiplex PCR. The data contain approximately 200,000 clones, over 85% of them singletons. Source: peripheral blood, taken 28 days after the second AZD1222 dose. The receptors were sampled from an adult who received the AZD1222 COVID-19 vaccine. Each CDR3 is given with its conserved first and last residue. The D gene is left open where the match is weak. Clone size appears in some rows only: once, few, many, or a class for an expanded clone.

j_call: TRBJ1-2
clone_size: .
v_call: TRBV6-5
d_call: TRBD1
cdr3_aa: CASRLTGRDGYTF
cdr3_nt: TGTGCCAGCAGATTGACAGGGAGGGATGGCTACACCTTC

j_call: TRBJ2-2
clone_size: .
v_call: TRBV5-1
d_call: .
cdr3_aa: CASWLGAVGDTGELFF
cdr3_nt: TGCGCCAGCTGGCTCGGGGCCGTCGGTGACACCGGGGAGCTGTTTTTT

j_call: TRBJ2-1
clone_size: .
v_call: TRBV10-1
d_call: TRBD1
cdr3_aa: CASSGARGPNEQFF
cdr3_nt: TGCGCCAGCAGTGGGGCCAGGGGGCCCAATGAGCAGTTCTTC

j_call: TRBJ1-1
clone_size: once
v_call: TRBV27
d_call: TRBD1
cdr3_aa: CASSTTGTTEAFF
cdr3_nt: TGTGCCAGCAGTACGACAGGGACCACTGAAGCTTTCTTT

j_call: TRBJ2-1
clone_size: .
v_call: TRBV5-1
d_call: TRBD1
cdr3_aa: CASSLNTGGYNEQFF
cdr3_nt: TGCGCCAGCAGCTTGAATACAGGGGGATACAATGAGCAGTTCTTC

j_call: TRBJ2-1
clone_size: .
v_call: TRBV21-1
d_call: .
cdr3_aa: CASSKCWHRSSYNEQFF
cdr3_nt: TGTGCCAGCAGCAAGTGTTGGCACAGGAGCTCCTACAATGAGCAGTTCTTC

j_call: TRBJ2-7
clone_size: few
v_call: TRBV6-2/TRBV6-3
d_call: .
cdr3_aa: CASSPQGGRNYEQYF
cdr3_nt: TGTGCCAGCAGTCCACAAGGTGGGCGGAACTACGAGCAGTACTTC

j_call: TRBJ2-5
clone_size: .
v_call: TRBV28
d_call: .
cdr3_aa: CASSSGLPQETQYF
cdr3_nt: TGTGCCAGCAGTTCGGGTCTGCCCCAAGAGACCCAGTACTTC

j_call: TRBJ2-1
clone_size: .
v_call: TRBV6-4
d_call: .
cdr3_aa: CASSDSGGPYEQFF
cdr3_nt: TGTGCCAGCAGTGACTCGGGGGGGCCTTATGAGCAGTTCTTC

j_call: TRBJ2-3
clone_size: .
v_call: TRBV19
d_call: .
cdr3_aa: CASSTTLAHTQYF
cdr3_nt: TGTGCCAGTAGTACCACACTAGCTCATACGCAGTATTTT

j_call: TRBJ1-2
clone_size: once
v_call: TRBV5-6
d_call: TRBD1
cdr3_aa: CASSFQGVDGYTF
cdr3_nt: TGTGCCAGCAGCTTTCAGGGGGTCGATGGCTACACCTTC

j_call: TRBJ2-7
clone_size: .
v_call: TRBV7-2
d_call: TRBD2
cdr3_aa: CASSSSSGALYEQYF
cdr3_nt: TGTGCCAGCAGCTCCAGTAGCGGGGCCTTATACGAGCAGTACTTC

j_call: TRBJ1-2
clone_size: .
v_call: TRBV6-5
d_call: .
cdr3_aa: CASRSQPTGYGYTF
cdr3_nt: TGTGCCAGCAGGTCACAGCCTACAGGCTATGGCTACACCTTC

j_call: TRBJ2-5
clone_size: once
v_call: TRBV3-1/TRBV3-2
d_call: .
cdr3_aa: CASSQDKETQYF
cdr3_nt: TGTGCCAGCAGCCAAGATAAAGAGACCCAGTACTTC

j_call: TRBJ2-7
clone_size: .
v_call: TRBV2
d_call: .
cdr3_aa: CASSVSDYSYEQYF
cdr3_nt: TGTGCCAGCAGTGTATCCGACTATTCCTACGAGCAGTACTTC

j_call: TRBJ2-2
clone_size: once
v_call: TRBV7-6
d_call: .
cdr3_aa: CASSPVGANTGELFF
cdr3_nt: TGTGCCAGCAGCCCGGTGGGGGCTAACACCGGGGAGCTGTTTTTT

j_call: TRBJ2-5
clone_size: .
v_call: TRBV3-1/TRBV3-2
d_call: TRBD2
cdr3_aa: CASSHPVRLAGGETQYF
cdr3_nt: TGTGCCAGCAGCCACCCGGTTCGATTAGCGGGGGGAGAGACCCAGTACTTC

j_call: TRBJ2-7
clone_size: .
v_call: TRBV18
d_call: TRBD1
cdr3_aa: CASSPTARDRIEQYF
cdr3_nt: TGTGCCAGCTCACCCACGGCGAGGGACAGGATTGAGCAGTACTTC

j_call: TRBJ1-1
clone_size: .
v_call: TRBV2
d_call: .
cdr3_aa: CASSEQDEAFF
cdr3_nt: TGTGCCAGCAGTGAGCAGGACGAAGCTTTCTTT

j_call: TRBJ2-7
clone_size: .
v_call: TRBV3-1/TRBV3-2
d_call: TRBD2
cdr3_aa: CASSQELAGGYEQYF
cdr3_nt: TGTGCCAGCAGCCAAGAACTAGCGGGGGGCTACGAGCAGTACTTC

j_call: TRBJ2-7
clone_size: .
v_call: TRBV2
d_call: TRBD1
cdr3_aa: CASSPGQGAREQYF
cdr3_nt: TGTGCCAGCAGTCCGGGGCAGGGGGCGCGTGAGCAGTACTTC

j_call: TRBJ2-1
clone_size: .
v_call: TRBV6-2/TRBV6-3
d_call: .
cdr3_aa: CASSYSLGSIF
cdr3_nt: TGTGCCAGCAGTTACTCTCTGGGTTCAATCTTC

j_call: TRBJ2-5
clone_size: .
v_call: TRBV27
d_call: .
cdr3_aa: CASSYGGLETQYF
cdr3_nt: TGTGCCAGCAGTTACGGGGGTTTGGAGACCCAGTACTTC

j_call: TRBJ1-6
clone_size: .
v_call: TRBV10-3
d_call: .
cdr3_aa: CAISESKASLHF
cdr3_nt: TGTGCCATCAGTGAGTCGAAGGCCAGCCTCCACTTT

j_call: TRBJ1-1
clone_size: .
v_call: TRBV3-1/TRBV3-2
d_call: .
cdr3_aa: CASSQVGVAGNTEAFF
cdr3_nt: TGTGCCAGCAGCCAAGTGGGGGTGGCGGGGAACACTGAAGCTTTCTTT

j_call: TRBJ1-2
clone_size: .
v_call: TRBV5-4
d_call: .
cdr3_aa: CASSLNTPGTYGYTF
cdr3_nt: TGTGCCAGCAGCTTAAATACCCCGGGCACCTATGGCTACACCTTC

j_call: TRBJ2-7
clone_size: .
v_call: TRBV18
d_call: TRBD2
cdr3_aa: CASSPVTSGKYEQYF
cdr3_nt: TGTGCCAGCTCACCAGTGACTAGCGGGAAATACGAGCAGTACTTC

j_call: TRBJ1-3
clone_size: .
v_call: TRBV4-1
d_call: .
cdr3_aa: CASREASSGNTIYF
cdr3_nt: TGCGCCAGCAGAGAGGCGAGCTCTGGAAACACCATATATTTT

j_call: TRBJ2-5
clone_size: .
v_call: TRBV4-1
d_call: .
cdr3_aa: CASSQLLLPRETQYF
cdr3_nt: TGCGCCAGCAGCCAACTCCTCCTACCGAGGGAGACCCAGTACTTC

j_call: TRBJ1-1
clone_size: few
v_call: TRBV28
d_call: .
cdr3_aa: CASSRRATEAFF
cdr3_nt: TGTGCCAGCAGTCGCAGGGCCACTGAAGCTTTCTTT

j_call: TRBJ2-1
clone_size: .
v_call: TRBV19
d_call: TRBD1
cdr3_aa: CASSSRTGEDEQFF
cdr3_nt: TGTGCCAGTAGTTCCAGGACAGGGGAGGATGAGCAGTTCTTC

j_call: TRBJ2-3
clone_size: .
v_call: TRBV5-5
d_call: .
cdr3_aa: CASSLRVTPDTQYF
cdr3_nt: TGTGCCAGCAGCTTGAGGGTAACCCCAGATACGCAGTATTTT

j_call: TRBJ1-2
clone_size: .
v_call: TRBV6-2/TRBV6-3
d_call: .
cdr3_aa: CASSFQRGSYGYTF
cdr3_nt: TGTGCCAGCAGTTTCCAACGGGGTTCCTATGGCTACACCTTC

j_call: TRBJ2-5
clone_size: .
v_call: TRBV18
d_call: .
cdr3_aa: CASSPLPGGQETQYF
cdr3_nt: TGTGCCAGCTCACCACTGCCTGGCGGGCAGGAGACCCAGTACTTC

j_call: TRBJ2-5
clone_size: .
v_call: TRBV5-1
d_call: .
cdr3_aa: CASSVDGRPETQYF
cdr3_nt: TGCGCCAGCAGCGTGGACGGCAGGCCAGAGACCCAGTACTTC

j_call: TRBJ2-1
clone_size: .
v_call: TRBV9
d_call: .
cdr3_aa: CASSVGVGSSYNEQFF
cdr3_nt: TGTGCCAGCAGCGTAGGGGTGGGGAGCTCCTACAATGAGCAGTTCTTC

j_call: TRBJ1-2
clone_size: .
v_call: TRBV20-1
d_call: .
cdr3_aa: CSARFGYGYTF
cdr3_nt: TGCAGTGCTAGATTTGGCTATGGCTACACCTTC

j_call: TRBJ2-2
clone_size: .
v_call: TRBV3-1/TRBV3-2
d_call: TRBD2
cdr3_aa: CASSQLGLAGGGNTGELFF
cdr3_nt: TGTGCCAGCAGCCAGCTGGGACTAGCGGGGGGCGGGAACACCGGGGAGCTGTTTTTT

j_call: TRBJ2-7
clone_size: .
v_call: TRBV7-9
d_call: TRBD1
cdr3_aa: CASSLIVWGQSSYEQYF
cdr3_nt: TGTGCCAGCAGCTTAATCGTGTGGGGACAGAGCTCCTACGAGCAGTACTTC

j_call: TRBJ1-5
clone_size: .
v_call: TRBV6-5
d_call: .
cdr3_aa: CASTSSSNQPQHF
cdr3_nt: TGTGCCAGCACCTCAAGTAGCAATCAGCCCCAGCATTTT

j_call: TRBJ2-1
clone_size: .
v_call: TRBV9
d_call: .
cdr3_aa: CASSVNTYNEQFF
cdr3_nt: TGTGCCAGCAGCGTTAACACATACAATGAGCAGTTCTTC

j_call: TRBJ2-1
clone_size: .
v_call: TRBV5-1
d_call: TRBD1
cdr3_aa: CASSRTGANEQFF
cdr3_nt: TGCGCCAGCAGCCGCACAGGGGCGAATGAGCAGTTCTTC

j_call: TRBJ2-1
clone_size: .
v_call: TRBV7-3
d_call: .
cdr3_aa: CASSTNGGNEQFF
cdr3_nt: TGTGCCAGCAGCACAAACGGGGGAAATGAGCAGTTCTTC

j_call: TRBJ1-6
clone_size: once
v_call: TRBV2
d_call: .
cdr3_aa: CASCPQRPPLHF
cdr3_nt: TGTGCCAGCTGCCCCCAGCGGCCACCCCTCCACTTT

j_call: TRBJ2-7
clone_size: .
v_call: TRBV5-1
d_call: TRBD1
cdr3_aa: CASTGDSPYEQYF
cdr3_nt: TGCGCCAGCACAGGGGACAGCCCCTACGAGCAGTACTTC

j_call: TRBJ1-1
clone_size: once
v_call: TRBV5-6
d_call: .
cdr3_aa: CASSLLGRTMNTEAFF
cdr3_nt: TGTGCCAGCAGCCTTCTGGGACGGACCATGAACACTGAAGCTTTCTTT